The next 10 T cell receptor beta chains were all read from a single sample in a study of T cell repertoires in cytomegalovirus infection. TCRdb re-called the reads with MiXCR, one entry per CDR3 protein. The table includes some 680,000 distinct CDR3 sequences, 35% detected once. The source material was PBMCs. The receptors shown here come from a human donor in good health (CMV status not recorded). Some clones in this sample may be carry-over from other donors' samples.

The chain carries TRBV20-1 and TRBJ1-1; D not certain. The CDR3 is made up of 14 amino acids. V was trimmed by 1 base and J by 10 bases, leaving 19 bases between them. Germline assignment: CDR1 DFQATT and CDR2 SNEGSKA (reference sequence). The CDR3 bases are TGCAGTGCTAGAGCGCCGAGGGATAGGAGAGGAGCTTTCTTT. Translating it yields CSARAPRDRRGAFF.

This clonotype has just a few counts. The chain has TRBV7-2 and TRBJ1-1; 10 bases match TRBD1. CDR3 size: 16 residues. The germline V gene has CDR1 SGHTA and CDR2 FQGNSA. V shed 5 bases and J 5 bases; nucleotides not matched to a gene: 11. This chain's CDR3 is CASSPRTGGARTEAFF. As DNA, the CDR3 is TGTGCCAGCAGCCCGCGGACAGGGGGGGCGAGAACTGAAGCTTTCTTT. Using reference TRBV7-2 and TRBJ1-1 for the parts outside the CDR3, the full variable domain is GAGVSQSPSNKVTEKGKDVELRCDPISGHTALYWYRQSLGQGLEFLIYFQGNSAPDKSGLPSDRFSAERTGGSVSTLTIQRTQQEDSAVYLCASSPRTGGARTEAFFGQGTRLTVV.

The chain joins TRBV12-3 or TRBV12-4 to TRBJ2-5; TRBD1 or TRBD2 may be the D gene (5 bases each). CDR3 length: 12 amino acids. Trimming pared 8 bases from V and 4 bases from J, leaving 11 bases between. The CDR3 here is CASGTRRETQYF. Written as DNA, the CDR3 is TGTGCCAGCGGGACGAGAAGAGAGACCCAGTACTTC.

This clonotype appeared a few times. The chain recombines TRBV7-9 with TRBJ2-7; 10 nucleotides match TRBD1. Germline V gene lookup returns CDR1 SEHNR and CDR2 FQNEAQ (reference sequence). The CDR3 runs to 13 residues. The V segment lost 10 bases and the J segment 7 bases; nucleotides outside the gene matches: 10. The CDR3 is CAIPGTGVPEQYF. CDR3 bases: TGTGCCATCCCCGGGACAGGGGTTCCTGAGCAGTACTTC.

Turning to this clonotype: The germline gene is not matched at one end of the junction; a read error may be the cause. J is TRBJ2-5 and V is TRBV7-2; 9 bases fit TRBD1. The CDR3 length is 15 residues. The germline CDR1 and CDR2 sequences are SGHTA and FQGNSA. CDR3 sequence (DNA): TGTGCCAGCAGCTCACAGGGGGCGACTGGAGAGATCCAGTACTTC. Translated, it gives CASSSQGATGEIQYF.

This chain joins TRBV6-5 and TRBJ2-2, with D perhaps matching TRBD1 or TRBD2 (5 bases each). This CDR3 spans 12 amino acids. CDR1 MNHEY and CDR2 SVGAGI come from the germline V gene. V lost 1 base, J lost 8 bases, and 5 bases lay in between. DNA of the CDR3: TGTGCCAGCAGTTACTGGGGGGGGGAGCTGTTTTTT. It is translated as CASSYWGGELFF.

This chain connects TRBV5-1 to TRBJ1-4; no clear D. Trimming left V 4 bases short and J 8 bases short, with 12 bases between. The CDR3 contains 13 residues. Germline lookup yields CDR1 SGHRS and CDR2 YFSETQ. The CDR3 region is CASSLRPGEKLFF. The DNA of the CDR3 is TGCGCCAGCAGCCTCAGACCGGGAGAAAAACTGTTTTTT.

This clonotype was counted many times. The chain carries TRBV7-2 and TRBJ2-1; D possibly uses TRBD1 or TRBD2 (5 bases each). The CDR3 sequence is 16 residues long. V lost 1 base and J 6 bases, leaving 16 bases between the germline ends. The germline CDR1 and CDR2 sequences are SGHTA and FQGNSA. CDR3: CASSLEDGTSLNEQFF. The CDR3 nucleotides are TGTGCCAGCAGCTTAGAAGACGGGACGAGCCTCAATGAGCAGTTCTTC.

The V gene is TRBV11-2, the J gene TRBJ2-1; D gene unclear. The CDR3 has 14 residues. Looked up from germline, CDR1 is SGHAT and CDR2 is FQNNGV. V dropped 5 bases and J dropped 7 bases, with 15 bases sitting between them. In nucleotides, the CDR3 is TGTGCCAGCAGCGTTCAGGACCGGTCGAATGAGCAGTTCTTC. Its protein product is CASSVQDRSNEQFF.

The chain joins TRBV7-9 to TRBJ2-4; 10 bases align to TRBD2. CDR1 SEHNR and CDR2 FQNEAQ come from the germline V gene (reference sequence). The length of the CDR3 is 20 residues. Trimming cost V 5 bases and J 2 bases; bases outside gene matches: 18. The CDR3 sequence is CASSPRPLEREGLTKNIQYF. CDR3 DNA sequence: TGTGCCAGCAGCCCGCGCCCCCTGGAGCGGGAGGGGTTGACCAAAAACATTCAGTACTTC.